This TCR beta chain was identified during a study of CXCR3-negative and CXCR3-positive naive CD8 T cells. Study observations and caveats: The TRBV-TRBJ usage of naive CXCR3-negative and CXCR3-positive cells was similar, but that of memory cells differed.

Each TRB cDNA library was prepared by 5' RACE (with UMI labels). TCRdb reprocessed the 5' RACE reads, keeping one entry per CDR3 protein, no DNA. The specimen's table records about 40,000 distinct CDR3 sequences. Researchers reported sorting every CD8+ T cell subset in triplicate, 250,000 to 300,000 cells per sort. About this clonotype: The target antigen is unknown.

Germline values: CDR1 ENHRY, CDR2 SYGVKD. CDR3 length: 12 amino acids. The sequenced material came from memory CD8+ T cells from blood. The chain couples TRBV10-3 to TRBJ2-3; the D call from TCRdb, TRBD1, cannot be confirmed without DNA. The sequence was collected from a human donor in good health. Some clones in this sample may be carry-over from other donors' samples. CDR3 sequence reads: CAIRREGGTQYF.